Below are 7 T cell receptor beta chains sequenced from a single sample in a study of cytomegalovirus exposure and HLA in healthy donors (dated by TCRdb to the late 2010s). Library method: the immunoSEQ multiplex PCR assay. The multiplex PCR relied on a mix of 60 forward primers for TCR Vbeta segments and 13 reverse primers for TCR Jbeta segments. The table comes from immuneACCESS by way of TCRdb, which keeps in-frame sequences with V and J called. Part of the clones is missing from these tables; in studies checked, under half for an unresolved V gene and the rest for unknown reasons. Counted in this sample were over 70,000 clones; 80% of them appeared once. Of the sample, about 23% falls within the top ten clones. Sequenced: PBMCs. The receptor set was obtained from a woman in her 50s in good health and CMV-seropositive.

V usage is TRBV28 and J usage is TRBJ2-7, with D perhaps TRBD1 (5 bases). The CDR3 has 17 amino acids. Germline assignment: CDR1 MDHEN and CDR2 SYDVKM. V shed 3 bases and J shed 2 bases, with 20 bases lying between them. CDR3 DNA: TGTGCCAGCAGTTTCCCCAGGGTGCAGGGATATGCCTACGAGCAGTACGTC. Amino acids: CASSFPRVQGYAYEQYV.

Note on this clone: Different DNA sequences within this sample yield the same CDR3. The rearrangement uses TRBV2 and TRBJ2-1, with 12 bases matching TRBD1. The CDR3 has 15 residues. With 6 bases clipped from V and 8 bases from J, the junction kept 8 bases outside the gene matches. CDR1 is SNHLY, CDR2 FYNNEI, per germline. The CDR3, as DNA: TGTGCCAGCAGGGACTCGGGACAGGGGGCCGATGAGCAGTTCTTC. Translated: CASRDSGQGADEQFF.

This clone appeared once. The chain recombines TRBV7-2 with TRBJ1-1, with TRBD1 as a possible D gene (6 bases). CDR3 length equals 16 residues. Trimming took off 5 bases at V and 0 bases at J, with 16 bases between the two ends. Germline loops: CDR1 SGHTA, CDR2 FQGNSA. The CDR3: CASSPADSFMNTEAFF. CDR3 sequence (DNA): TGTGCCAGCAGCCCAGCGGACAGTTTTATGAACACTGAAGCTTTCTTT.

The sample holds a few counts of this clone. Other DNA sequences in the same sample also yield this CDR3. The V call is TRBV5-1, the J call TRBJ1-4, with a possible D match to TRBD1 (6 bases). V was pared by 1 base and J by 7 bases, with 17 bases between. There are 16 residues in the CDR3. Germline loops: CDR1 SGHRS, CDR2 YFSETQ. In DNA, the CDR3 is TGCGCCAGCAGCTTGAACCCCGGGGGAGGGGGTGAAAAACTGTTTTTT. Amino acid sequence: CASSLNPGGGGEKLFF.

The chain uses TRBV6-6 and TRBJ1-1; D possibly corresponds to TRBD1 (5 bases). Trimming stripped 2 bases from V and 3 bases from J, with 13 bases between. In germline, CDR1 is MNHNY, CDR2 SVGAGI (reference sequence). CDR3 length equals 15 residues. Written as DNA, the CDR3 is TGTGCCAGCAGTTACGGATGGGGGAGGGACACTGAAGCTTTCTTT. This gives the protein CASSYGWGRDTEAFF.

There are a few counts of this clone. The rearrangement uses TRBV7-2 and TRBJ2-1; TRBD2 aligns across 9 bases. V lost 3 bases and J lost 4; bases outside the gene matches: 4. Germline V gene data show CDR1 as SGHTA and CDR2 as FQGNSA. The CDR3 sequence is 15 residues long. CDR3 in amino acids: CASSFSGGHYNEQFF. The CDR3 DNA is TGTGCCAGCAGCTTTAGCGGGGGCCATTACAATGAGCAGTTCTTC.

This sequence joins TRBV9 and TRBJ1-2; 7 nucleotides agree with TRBD1. Germline V gene lookup returns CDR1 SGDLS and CDR2 YYNGEE. This CDR3 is built from 13 residues. J gave up 7 bases and V 0 bases, and 3 bases lay outside the gene matches. The CDR3 DNA reads as TGTGCCAGCAGCGTAGCAGGGGGTCTTGGCTACACCTTC. Translation: CASSVAGGLGYTF.